This TCR beta chain was observed in a study of CXCR3-negative and CXCR3-positive naive CD8 T cells. Overall study context: Each library held about 1.5 +/- 0.3 million TRB reads, 120 million to 150 million in total. General study findings and limits: Naive CXCR3-positive and CXCR3-negative cells shared TRBV-TRBJ usage; memory cells diverged. Researchers report that CXCR3-positive naive cells carry more hydrophobic TRB CDR3s than CXCR3-negative naive cells. TRB CDR3 properties served as the basis for inferring TCR strength, and surface CD5 was comparable between naive subsets. Much lower diversity was found in memory CD8+ cells, while both naive subsets had comparably high diversity.

Via 5' RACE with UMI labels, TRB cDNA libraries were prepared. TCRdb processed the 5' RACE reads again and assigns one entry to each CDR3 protein, with no DNA. Its listing shows some 100,000 distinct CDR3 sequences. A word on this clonotype: Its antigen is unknown.

Sequenced material: naive CXCR3+ CD8+ T cells from blood. Subset denoted: CD45RO-CCR7+CD27+CD95- naive CD8+ T cells expressing CXCR3 (TNR3+). This TCR was sampled from a human donor in good health. Some clones in this sample may be carry-over from other donors' samples.

The CDR3: CASSAPEELGEKLFF. This chain uses TRBV28 with TRBJ1-4. From germline, CDR1 is MDHEN and CDR2 SYDVKM. The CDR3 runs to 15 residues.